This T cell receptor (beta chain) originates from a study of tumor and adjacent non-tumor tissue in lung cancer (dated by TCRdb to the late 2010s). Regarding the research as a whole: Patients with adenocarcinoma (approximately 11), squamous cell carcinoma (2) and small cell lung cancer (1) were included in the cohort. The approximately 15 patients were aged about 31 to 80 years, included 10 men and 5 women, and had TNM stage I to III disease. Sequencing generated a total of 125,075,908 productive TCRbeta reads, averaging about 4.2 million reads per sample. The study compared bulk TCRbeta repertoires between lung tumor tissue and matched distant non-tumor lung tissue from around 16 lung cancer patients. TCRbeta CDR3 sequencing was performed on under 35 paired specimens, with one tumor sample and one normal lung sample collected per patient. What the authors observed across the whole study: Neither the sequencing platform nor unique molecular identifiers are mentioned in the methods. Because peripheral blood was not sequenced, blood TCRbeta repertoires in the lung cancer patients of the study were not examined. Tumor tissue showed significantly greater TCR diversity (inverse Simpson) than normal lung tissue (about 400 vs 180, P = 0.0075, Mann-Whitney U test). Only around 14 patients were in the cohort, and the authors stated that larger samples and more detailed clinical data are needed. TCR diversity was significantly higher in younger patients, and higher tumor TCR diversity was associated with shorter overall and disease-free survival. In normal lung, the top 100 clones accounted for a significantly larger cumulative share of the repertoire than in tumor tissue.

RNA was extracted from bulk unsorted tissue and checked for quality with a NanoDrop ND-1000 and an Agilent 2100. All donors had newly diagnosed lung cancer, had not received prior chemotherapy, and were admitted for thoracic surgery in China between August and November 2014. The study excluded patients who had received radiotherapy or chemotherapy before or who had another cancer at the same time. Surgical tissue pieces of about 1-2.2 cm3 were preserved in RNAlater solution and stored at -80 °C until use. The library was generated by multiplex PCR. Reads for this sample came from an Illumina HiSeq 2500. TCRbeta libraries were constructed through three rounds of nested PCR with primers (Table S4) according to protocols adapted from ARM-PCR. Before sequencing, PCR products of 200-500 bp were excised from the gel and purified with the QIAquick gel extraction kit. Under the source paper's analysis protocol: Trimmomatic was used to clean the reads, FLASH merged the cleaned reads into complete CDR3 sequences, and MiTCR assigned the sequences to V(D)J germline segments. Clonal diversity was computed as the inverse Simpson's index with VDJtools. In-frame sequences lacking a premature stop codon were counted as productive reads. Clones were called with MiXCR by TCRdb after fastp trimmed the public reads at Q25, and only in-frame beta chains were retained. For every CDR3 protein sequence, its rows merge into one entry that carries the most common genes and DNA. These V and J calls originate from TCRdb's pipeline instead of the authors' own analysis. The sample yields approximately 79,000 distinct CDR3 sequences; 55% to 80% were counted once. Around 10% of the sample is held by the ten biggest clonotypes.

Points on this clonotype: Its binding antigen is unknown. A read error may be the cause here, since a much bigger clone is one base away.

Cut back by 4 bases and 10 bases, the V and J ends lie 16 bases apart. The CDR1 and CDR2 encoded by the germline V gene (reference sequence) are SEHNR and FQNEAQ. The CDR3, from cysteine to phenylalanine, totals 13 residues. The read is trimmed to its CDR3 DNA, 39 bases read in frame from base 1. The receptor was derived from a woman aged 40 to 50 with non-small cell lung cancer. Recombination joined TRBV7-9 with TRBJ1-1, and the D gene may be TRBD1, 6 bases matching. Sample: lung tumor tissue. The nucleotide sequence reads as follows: TGTGCCAGCAGCTCAGGGGACCAGGGAGGAGCTTTCTTT. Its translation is CASSSGDQGGAFF.